This TCR beta chain came from a study of blood T cell repertoires in COVID-19. Under the authors' procedure: Estimated nucleated cell counts came from reference gene primer amplification. This table comes from immunoSEQ multiplex PCR, and its TCRdb copy is limited to in-frame clones, with some not included. The V and J calls and clone size are taken from that table; D and trimming were inferred from the DNA. The table records 330,000 or so clones, roughly 87% of them present only once. The sequencing sample was made of PBMCs or T cells enriched from blood (not recorded which). The receptor comes from a woman aged 30 to 39 who had recovered from COVID-19.

CDR3 in DNA: TGCGCCAGCTCGGGACTAGGGGTGACCGGGGAGCTGTTTTTT. This sequence encodes CASSGLGVTGELFF. J is TRBJ2-2 and V is TRBV5-1, with 8 positions matching TRBD2. CDR1 is SGHRS, CDR2 YFSETQ, per germline. This CDR3 is built from 14 residues. V shed 7 bases, J shed 5 bases, and the junction held 7 bases outside the gene matches.